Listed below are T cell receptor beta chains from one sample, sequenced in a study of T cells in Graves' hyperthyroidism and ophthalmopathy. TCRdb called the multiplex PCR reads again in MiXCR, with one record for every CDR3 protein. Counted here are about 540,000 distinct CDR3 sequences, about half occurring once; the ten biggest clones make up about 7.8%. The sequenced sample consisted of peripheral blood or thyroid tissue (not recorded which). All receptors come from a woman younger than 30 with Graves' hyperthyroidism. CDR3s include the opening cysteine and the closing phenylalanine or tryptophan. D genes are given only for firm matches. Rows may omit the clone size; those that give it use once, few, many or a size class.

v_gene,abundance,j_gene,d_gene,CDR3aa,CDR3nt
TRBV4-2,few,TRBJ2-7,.,CASSQDTAYEQYF,TGTGCCAGCAGCCAAGATACGGCCTACGAGCAGTACTTC
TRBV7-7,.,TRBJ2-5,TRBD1,CARDLDRVTTQYF,TGTGCTAGAGATCTGGACAGGGTGACGACCCAGTACTTC
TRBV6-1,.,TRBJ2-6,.,CASSGIHTPDSGANVLTF,TGTGCCAGCAGCGGGATCCACACCCCGGACTCTGGGGCCAACGTCCTGACTTTC
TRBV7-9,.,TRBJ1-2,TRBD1,CASSDRDSSYGYTF,TGCGCCAGCAGCGATCGGGACAGCTCCTACGGCTACACCTTC
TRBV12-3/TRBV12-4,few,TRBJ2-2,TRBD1,CASSPRQGSTGELFF,TGTGCCAGCAGCCCTCGACAGGGAAGCACCGGGGAGCTGTTTTTT
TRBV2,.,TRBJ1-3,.,CASVAGVFSGNTIYF,TGTGCCAGCGTAGCAGGGGTCTTCTCTGGAAACACCATATATTTT
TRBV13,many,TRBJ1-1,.,CASSLGYPGLKAFF,TGTGCCAGCAGCTTAGGTTACCCGGGATTAAAAGCTTTCTTT
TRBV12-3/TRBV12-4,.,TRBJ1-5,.,CASSLTNQPQHF,TGTGCCAGCAGTTTAACGAATCAGCCCCAGCATTTT
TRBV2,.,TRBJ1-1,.,CASSPGLGVTEAFF,TGTGCCAGCTCACCAGGTTTGGGGGTTACTGAAGCTTTCTTT
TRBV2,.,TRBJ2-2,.,CASSPTAVANTGELFF,TGTGCCAGCAGTCCTACGGCCGTGGCGAACACCGGGGAGCTGTTTTTT
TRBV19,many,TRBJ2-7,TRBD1,CASSPGTATYEQYF,TGTGCCAGTAGTCCCGGGACAGCGACATACGAGCAGTACTTC
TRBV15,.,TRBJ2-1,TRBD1,CATSRGPGTGFNEQFF,TGTGCCACCAGCAGAGGTCCCGGGACAGGGTTCAATGAGCAGTTCTTC
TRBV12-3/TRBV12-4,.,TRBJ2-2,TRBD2,CASSWGLAGASTGELFF,TGTGCCAGCAGTTGGGGACTAGCGGGGGCAAGTACCGGGGAGCTGTTTTTT
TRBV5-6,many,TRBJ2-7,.,CASSSGPSYEQYF,TGTGCCAGCAGCTCTGGACCGTCCTACGAGCAGTACTTC
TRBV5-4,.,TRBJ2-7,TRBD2,CASSTRLAGEVYEQYF,TGTGCCAGCAGCACAAGACTAGCGGGAGAGGTGTACGAGCAGTACTTC
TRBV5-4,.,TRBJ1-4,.,CASSWEGGIFNEKLFF,TGTGCCAGCAGCTGGGAAGGGGGGATCTTTAATGAAAAACTGTTTTTT
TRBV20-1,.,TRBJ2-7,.,CSASYARAASGYEQYF,TGCAGTGCTAGTTACGCCAGGGCGGCGTCTGGCTACGAGCAGTACTTC
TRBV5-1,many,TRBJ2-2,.,CASSLTWGNTGELFF,TGCGCCAGCAGCTTAACCTGGGGCAACACCGGGGAGCTGTTTTTT
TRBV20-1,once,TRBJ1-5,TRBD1,CSAREDREGQPQHF,TGCAGTGCTAGAGAGGACAGGGAGGGGCAGCCCCAGCATTTT
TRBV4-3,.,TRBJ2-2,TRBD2,CASSWGLAGVTGELFF,TGCGCCAGCAGCTGGGGACTAGCGGGAGTCACCGGGGAGCTGTTTTTT
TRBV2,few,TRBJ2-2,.,CASSPYRVGGELFF,TGTGCCAGCAGCCCGTACAGGGTAGGCGGGGAGCTGTTTTTT
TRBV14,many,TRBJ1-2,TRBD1,CASSRLQGDNYGYTF,TGTGCCAGCAGCAGACTCCAGGGGGACAACTATGGCTACACCTTC
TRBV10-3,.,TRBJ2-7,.,CAIKSDTYEQYF,TGTGCCATCAAGAGTGATACCTACGAGCAGTACTTC
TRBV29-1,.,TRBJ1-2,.,CSVESAIEGRANYGYTF,TGCAGCGTTGAGTCCGCGATAGAGGGCAGGGCTAACTATGGCTACACCTTC
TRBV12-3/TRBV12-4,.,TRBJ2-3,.,CASRYTDTQYF,TGTGCCAGCAGATATACAGATACGCAGTATTTT
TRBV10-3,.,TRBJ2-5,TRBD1,CAISDEGAVQPQYF,TGTGCCATCAGTGACGAGGGGGCGGTCCAGCCCCAGTACTTC
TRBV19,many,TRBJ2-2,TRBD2,CASSTAGTRGTGELFF,TGTGCCAGTAGTACCGCCGGGACTAGGGGCACCGGGGAGCTGTTTTTT
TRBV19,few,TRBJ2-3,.,CATRATTDTQYF,TGTGCAACCCGCGCGACGACAGATACGCAGTATTTT
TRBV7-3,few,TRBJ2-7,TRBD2,CASTWGAGGPNEQYF,TGTGCCAGCACCTGGGGGGCGGGAGGGCCCAATGAGCAGTACTTC
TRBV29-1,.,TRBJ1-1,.,CSVSGGGTEAFF,TGCAGCGTTAGTGGTGGCGGGACAGAAGCTTTCTTT
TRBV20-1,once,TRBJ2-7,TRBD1,CSARGDRVDAGEQYF,TGCAGTGCCAGAGGGGACAGGGTAGATGCCGGGGAGCAGTACTTC
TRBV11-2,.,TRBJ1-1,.,CASSLGSGASTEAFF,TGTGCCAGCAGCTTAGGGAGCGGGGCCAGCACTGAAGCTTTCTTT
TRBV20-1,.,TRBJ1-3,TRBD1,CSASGQLTIYF,TGCAGTGCTTCGGGACAGCTAACCATATATTTT
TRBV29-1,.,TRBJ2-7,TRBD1,CSVEGGGRSYEQYF,TGCAGCGTAGAAGGGGGCGGTCGGTCCTACGAGCAGTACTTC
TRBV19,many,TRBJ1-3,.,CASSTGYSGNTIYF,TGTGCCAGTAGTACAGGGTACTCTGGAAACACCATATATTTT
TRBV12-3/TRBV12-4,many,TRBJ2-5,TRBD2,CASSFGGGQETQYF,TGTGCCAGCAGTTTTGGGGGAGGGCAAGAGACCCAGTACTTC
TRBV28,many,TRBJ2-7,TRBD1,CASSPPGQGAYEQYF,TGTGCCAGCAGTCCCCCGGGACAGGGGGCCTACGAGCAGTACTTC
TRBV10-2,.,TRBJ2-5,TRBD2,CASSGSGRQQETQYF,TGCGCCAGCAGTGGTAGCGGGAGGCAACAAGAGACCCAGTACTTC
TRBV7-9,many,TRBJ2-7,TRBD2,CASRLGGSSYEQYF,TGTGCCAGCAGATTGGGGGGGAGCTCCTACGAGCAGTACTTC
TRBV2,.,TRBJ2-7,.,CASSYSKGPSSYEQHF,TGTGCCAGCAGTTACTCAAAGGGGCCGAGTTCCTACGAGCAGCACTTC
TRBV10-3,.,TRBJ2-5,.,CAINPRGGRETQYF,TGTGCCATCAACCCAAGGGGGGGGCGTGAGACCCAGTACTTC